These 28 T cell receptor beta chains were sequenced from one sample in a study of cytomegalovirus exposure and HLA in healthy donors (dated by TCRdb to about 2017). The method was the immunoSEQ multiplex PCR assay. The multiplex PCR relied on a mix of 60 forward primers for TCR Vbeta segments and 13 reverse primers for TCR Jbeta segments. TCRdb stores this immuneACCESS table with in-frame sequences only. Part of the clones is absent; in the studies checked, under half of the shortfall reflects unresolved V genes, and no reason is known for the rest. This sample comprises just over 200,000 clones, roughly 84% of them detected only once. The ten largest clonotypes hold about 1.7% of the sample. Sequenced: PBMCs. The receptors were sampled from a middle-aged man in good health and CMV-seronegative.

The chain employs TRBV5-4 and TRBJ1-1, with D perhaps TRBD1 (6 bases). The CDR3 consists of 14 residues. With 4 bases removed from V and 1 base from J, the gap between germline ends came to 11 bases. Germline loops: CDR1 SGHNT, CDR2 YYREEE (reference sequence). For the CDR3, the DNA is TGTGCCAGCAGCGAAGGACAGTCGAACACTGAAGCTTTCTTT. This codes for CASSEGQSNTEAFF.

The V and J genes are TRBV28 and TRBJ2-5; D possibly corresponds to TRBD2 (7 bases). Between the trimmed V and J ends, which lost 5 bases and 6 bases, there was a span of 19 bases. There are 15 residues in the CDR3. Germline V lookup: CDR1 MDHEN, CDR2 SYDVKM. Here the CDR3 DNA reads TGTGCCAGCAGTCCACCGGCGGGGGCTCTGCAGACCCAGTACTTC. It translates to CASSPPAGALQTQYF.

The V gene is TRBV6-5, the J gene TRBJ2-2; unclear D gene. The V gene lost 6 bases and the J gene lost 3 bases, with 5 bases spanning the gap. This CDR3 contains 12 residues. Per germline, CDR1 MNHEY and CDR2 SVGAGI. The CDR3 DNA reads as TGTGCCAGCAGCAGTTACACCGGGGAGCTGTTTTTT. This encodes CASSSYTGELFF.

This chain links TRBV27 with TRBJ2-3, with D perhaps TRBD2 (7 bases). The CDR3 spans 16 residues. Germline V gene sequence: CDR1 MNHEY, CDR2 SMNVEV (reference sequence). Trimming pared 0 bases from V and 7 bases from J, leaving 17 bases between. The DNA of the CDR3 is TGTGCCAGCAGTTTATCCGGGGGGCCCCCTTCAAATACGCAGTATTTT. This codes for CASSLSGGPPSNTQYF.

Here the CDR3 reads CASSLPNRFGNQPQHF. The CDR3 bases are TGTGCCAGCAGTTTACCCAACAGATTTGGCAATCAGCCCCAGCATTTT. The V call is TRBV28, the J call TRBJ1-5; no firm D call. Germline V CDR1 and CDR2: MDHEN, SYDVKM. The CDR3 covers 16 residues. V was pared by 2 bases and J by 2 bases, with 13 bases between.

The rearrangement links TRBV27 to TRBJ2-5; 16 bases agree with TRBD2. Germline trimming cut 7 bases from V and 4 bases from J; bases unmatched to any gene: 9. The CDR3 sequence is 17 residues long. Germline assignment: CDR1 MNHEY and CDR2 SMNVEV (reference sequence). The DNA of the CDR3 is TGTGCCAGCACTCAAACCGGGACTAGCGGGAGGGTAGAGACCCAGTACTTC. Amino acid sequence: CASTQTGTSGRVETQYF.

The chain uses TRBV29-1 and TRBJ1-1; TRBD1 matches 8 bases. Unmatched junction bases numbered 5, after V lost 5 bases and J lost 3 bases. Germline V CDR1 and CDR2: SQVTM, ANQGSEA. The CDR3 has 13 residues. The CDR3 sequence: CSVLQGGDTEAFF. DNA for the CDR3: TGCAGCGTTTTACAGGGGGGGGACACTGAAGCTTTCTTT. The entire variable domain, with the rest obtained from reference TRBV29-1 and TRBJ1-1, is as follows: SAVISQKPSRDICQRGTSLTIQCQVDSQVTMMFWYRQQPGQSLTLIATANQGSEATYESGFVIDKFPISRPNLTFSTLTVSNMSPEDSSIYLCSVLQGGDTEAFFGQGTRLTVV.

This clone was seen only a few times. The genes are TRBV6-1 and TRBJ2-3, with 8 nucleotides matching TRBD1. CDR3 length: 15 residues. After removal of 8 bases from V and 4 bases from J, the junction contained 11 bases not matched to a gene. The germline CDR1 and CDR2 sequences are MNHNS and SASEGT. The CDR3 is CASADDRGKADTQYF. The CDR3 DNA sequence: TGTGCCAGCGCTGATGACAGGGGAAAGGCAGATACGCAGTATTTT.

The CDR3 nucleotides read TGTGCCAGCAACTCCCGGACAGGTCGATACACTGAAGCTTTCTTT. It translates to CASNSRTGRYTEAFF. The chain links TRBV6-5 to TRBJ1-1; TRBD1 matches 7 bases. The CDR3 consists of 15 residues. V trimming: 7 bases; J trimming: 3 bases; junction bases outside the gene matches: 11. Germline CDR1 MNHEY, CDR2 SVGAGI.

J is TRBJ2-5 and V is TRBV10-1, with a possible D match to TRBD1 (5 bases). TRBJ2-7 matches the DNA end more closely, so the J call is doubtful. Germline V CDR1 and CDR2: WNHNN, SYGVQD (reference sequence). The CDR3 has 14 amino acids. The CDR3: CASSSTRQTYEQYF. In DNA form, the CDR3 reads TGCGCCAGCAGCAGCACACGACAGACCTACGAGCAGTACTTC.

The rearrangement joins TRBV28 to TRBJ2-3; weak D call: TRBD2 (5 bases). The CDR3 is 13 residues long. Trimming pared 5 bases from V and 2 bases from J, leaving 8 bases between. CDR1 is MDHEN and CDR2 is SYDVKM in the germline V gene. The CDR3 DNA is TGTGCCAGCAGTCGAGGGAACACAGATACGCAGTATTTT. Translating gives CASSRGNTDTQYF.

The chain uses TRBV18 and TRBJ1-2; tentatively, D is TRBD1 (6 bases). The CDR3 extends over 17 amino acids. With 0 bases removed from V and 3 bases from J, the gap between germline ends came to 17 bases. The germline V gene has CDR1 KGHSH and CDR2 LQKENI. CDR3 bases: TGTGCCAGCTCACCACCGATCGTCAGGGACACATACTATGGCTACACCTTC. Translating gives CASSPPIVRDTYYGYTF.

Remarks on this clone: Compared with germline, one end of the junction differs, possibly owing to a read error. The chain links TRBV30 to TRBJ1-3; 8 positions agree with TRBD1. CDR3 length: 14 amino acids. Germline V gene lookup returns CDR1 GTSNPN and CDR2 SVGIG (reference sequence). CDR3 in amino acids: CAWSTQGAGSTIYF. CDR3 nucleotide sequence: TGTGCCTGGAGTACCCAGGGGGCTGGAAGCACCATATATTTT. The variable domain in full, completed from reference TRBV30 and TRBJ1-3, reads SQTIHQWPATLVQPVGSPLSLECTVEGTSNPNLYWYRQAAGRGLQLLFYSVGIGQISSEVPQNLSASRPQDRQFILSSKKLLLSDSGFYLCAWSTQGAGSTIYFGEGSWLTVV.

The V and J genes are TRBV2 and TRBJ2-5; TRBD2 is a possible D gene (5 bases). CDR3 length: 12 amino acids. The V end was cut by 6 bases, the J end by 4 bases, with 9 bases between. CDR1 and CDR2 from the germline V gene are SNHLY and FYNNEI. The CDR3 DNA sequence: TGTGCCAGCAGGGGAGAGGGAGAGACCCAGTACTTC. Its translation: CASRGEGETQYF. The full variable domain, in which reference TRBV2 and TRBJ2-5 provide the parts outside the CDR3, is EPEVTQTPSHQVTQMGQEVILRCVPISNHLYFYWYRQILGQKVEFLVSFYNNEISEKSEIFDDQFSVERPDGSNFTLKIRSTKLEDSAMYFCASRGEGETQYFGPGTRLLVL.

This CDR3 reads CASRDRNNSPLHF. The CDR3 region has the DNA TGTGCCAGTCGGGACAGGAATAATTCACCCCTCCACTTT. The rearrangement joins TRBV19 to TRBJ1-6; 8 positions agree with TRBD1. In germline, CDR1 is LNHDA, CDR2 SQIVND (reference sequence). This CDR3 region has 13 residues. V lost 8 bases, J lost 5 bases, and 2 bases stayed unmatched.

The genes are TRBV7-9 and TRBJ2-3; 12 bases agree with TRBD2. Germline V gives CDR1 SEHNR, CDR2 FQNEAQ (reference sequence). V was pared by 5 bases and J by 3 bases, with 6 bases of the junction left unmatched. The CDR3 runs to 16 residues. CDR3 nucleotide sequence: TGTGCCAGCAGCCGACTAGCGGGAGTAGCTACAGATACGCAGTATTTT. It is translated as CASSRLAGVATDTQYF.

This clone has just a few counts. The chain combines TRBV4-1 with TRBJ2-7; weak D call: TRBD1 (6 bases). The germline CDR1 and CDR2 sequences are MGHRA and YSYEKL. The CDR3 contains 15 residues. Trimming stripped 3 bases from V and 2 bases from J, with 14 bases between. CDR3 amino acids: CASSQGALGPYEQYF. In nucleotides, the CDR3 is TGCGCCAGCAGCCAGGGGGCCCTGGGCCCCTACGAGCAGTACTTC.

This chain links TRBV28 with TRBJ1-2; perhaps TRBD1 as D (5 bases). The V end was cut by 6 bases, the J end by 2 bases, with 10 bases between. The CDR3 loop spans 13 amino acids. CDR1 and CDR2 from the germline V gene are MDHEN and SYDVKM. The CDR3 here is CASRTGLNYGYTF. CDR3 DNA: TGTGCCAGCAGAACAGGCCTCAACTATGGCTACACCTTC.

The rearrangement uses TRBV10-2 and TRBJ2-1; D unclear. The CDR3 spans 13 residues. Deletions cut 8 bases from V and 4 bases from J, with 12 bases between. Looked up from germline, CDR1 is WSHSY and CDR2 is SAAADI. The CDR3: CASRPTVYNEQFF. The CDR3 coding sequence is TGCGCCAGCCGTCCCACGGTTTACAATGAGCAGTTCTTC.

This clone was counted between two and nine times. The DNA for the CDR3 is TGTGCCAGCAGCCCCGCAGCCCGAGGGGAAAAACTGTTTTTT. Translating it yields CASSPAARGEKLFF. The chain is built from TRBV7-9 and TRBJ1-4; D uncertain. CDR1 is SEHNR and CDR2 is FQNEAQ in the germline V gene (reference sequence). Trimming pared 5 bases from V and 8 bases from J, leaving 15 bases between. CDR3 length: 14 residues. The full variable domain, with the rest looked up from reference TRBV7-9 and TRBJ1-4, is DTGVSQNPRHKITKRGQNVTFRCDPISEHNRLYWYRQTLGQGPEFLTYFQNEAQLEKSRLLSDRFSAERPKGSFSTLEIQRTEQGDSAMYLCASSPAARGEKLFFGSGTQLSVL.

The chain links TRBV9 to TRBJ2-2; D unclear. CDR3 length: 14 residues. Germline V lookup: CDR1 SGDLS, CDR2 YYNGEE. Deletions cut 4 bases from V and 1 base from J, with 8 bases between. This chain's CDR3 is CASSTPVNTGELFF. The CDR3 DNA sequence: TGTGCCAGCAGCACCCCAGTGAACACCGGGGAGCTGTTTTTT.

CDR3 nucleotide sequence: TGTGCCAGCAGCTCTTTCAGTGAGGCCCCCACAGATACGCAGTATTTT. It encodes CASSSFSEAPTDTQYF. The chain joins TRBV5-6 to TRBJ2-3, with D unresolved. Germline assignment: CDR1 SGHDT and CDR2 YYEEEE. Trimming took 3 bases from V and 2 from J, leaving 16 bases between them. The CDR3 loop spans 16 amino acids. Complete variable domain (other parts from reference TRBV5-6 and TRBJ2-3): DAGVTQSPTHLIKTRGQQVTLRCSPKSGHDTVSWYQQALGQGPQFIFQYYEEEERQRGNFPDRFSGHQFPNYSSELNVNALLLGDSALYLCASSSFSEAPTDTQYFGPGTRLTVL.

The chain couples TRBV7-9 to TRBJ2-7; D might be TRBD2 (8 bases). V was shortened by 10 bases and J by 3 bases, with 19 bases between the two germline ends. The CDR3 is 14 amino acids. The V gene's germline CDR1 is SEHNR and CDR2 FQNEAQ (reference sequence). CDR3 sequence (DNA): TGTGCCACAACCCGGGAGGGACAGTTCTACGAGCAGTACTTC. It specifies CATTREGQFYEQYF.

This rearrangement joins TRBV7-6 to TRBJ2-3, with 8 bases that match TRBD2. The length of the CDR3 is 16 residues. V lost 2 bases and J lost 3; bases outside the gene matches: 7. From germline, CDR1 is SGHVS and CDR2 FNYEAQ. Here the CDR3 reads CASSLNPAGETDTQYF. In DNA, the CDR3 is TGTGCCAGCAGCTTAAACCCAGCGGGAGAAACAGATACGCAGTATTTT.

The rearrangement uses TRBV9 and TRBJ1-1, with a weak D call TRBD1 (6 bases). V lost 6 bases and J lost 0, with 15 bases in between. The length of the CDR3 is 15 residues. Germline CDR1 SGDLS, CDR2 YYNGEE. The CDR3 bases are TGTGCCAGCACCCCAGGGGTGGCCCTGAACACTGAAGCTTTCTTT. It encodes CASTPGVALNTEAFF.

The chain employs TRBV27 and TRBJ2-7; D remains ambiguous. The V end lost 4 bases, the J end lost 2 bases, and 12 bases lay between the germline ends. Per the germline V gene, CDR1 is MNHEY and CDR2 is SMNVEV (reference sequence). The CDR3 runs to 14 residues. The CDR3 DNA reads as TGTGCCAGCAGTTCTGGGCGCGTAGCCTACGAGCAGTACTTC. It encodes CASSSGRVAYEQYF.

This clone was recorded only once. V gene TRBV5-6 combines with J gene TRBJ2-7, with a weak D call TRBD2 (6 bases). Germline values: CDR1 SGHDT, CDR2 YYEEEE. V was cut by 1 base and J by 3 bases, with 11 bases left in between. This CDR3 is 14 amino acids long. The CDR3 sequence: CASSLRGRNYEQYF. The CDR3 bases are TGTGCCAGCAGCTTGCGTGGGAGGAACTACGAGCAGTACTTC. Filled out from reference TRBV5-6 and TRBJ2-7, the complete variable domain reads DAGVTQSPTHLIKTRGQQVTLRCSPKSGHDTVSWYQQALGQGPQFIFQYYEEEERQRGNFPDRFSGHQFPNYSSELNVNALLLGDSALYLCASSLRGRNYEQYFGPGTRLTVT.

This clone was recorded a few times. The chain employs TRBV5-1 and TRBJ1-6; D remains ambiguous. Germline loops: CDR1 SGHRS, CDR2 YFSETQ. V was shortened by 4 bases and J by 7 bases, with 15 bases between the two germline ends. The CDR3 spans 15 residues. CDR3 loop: CASSALPGMNSPLHF. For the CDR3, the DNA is TGCGCCAGCAGCGCCCTACCGGGAATGAATTCACCCCTCCACTTT.